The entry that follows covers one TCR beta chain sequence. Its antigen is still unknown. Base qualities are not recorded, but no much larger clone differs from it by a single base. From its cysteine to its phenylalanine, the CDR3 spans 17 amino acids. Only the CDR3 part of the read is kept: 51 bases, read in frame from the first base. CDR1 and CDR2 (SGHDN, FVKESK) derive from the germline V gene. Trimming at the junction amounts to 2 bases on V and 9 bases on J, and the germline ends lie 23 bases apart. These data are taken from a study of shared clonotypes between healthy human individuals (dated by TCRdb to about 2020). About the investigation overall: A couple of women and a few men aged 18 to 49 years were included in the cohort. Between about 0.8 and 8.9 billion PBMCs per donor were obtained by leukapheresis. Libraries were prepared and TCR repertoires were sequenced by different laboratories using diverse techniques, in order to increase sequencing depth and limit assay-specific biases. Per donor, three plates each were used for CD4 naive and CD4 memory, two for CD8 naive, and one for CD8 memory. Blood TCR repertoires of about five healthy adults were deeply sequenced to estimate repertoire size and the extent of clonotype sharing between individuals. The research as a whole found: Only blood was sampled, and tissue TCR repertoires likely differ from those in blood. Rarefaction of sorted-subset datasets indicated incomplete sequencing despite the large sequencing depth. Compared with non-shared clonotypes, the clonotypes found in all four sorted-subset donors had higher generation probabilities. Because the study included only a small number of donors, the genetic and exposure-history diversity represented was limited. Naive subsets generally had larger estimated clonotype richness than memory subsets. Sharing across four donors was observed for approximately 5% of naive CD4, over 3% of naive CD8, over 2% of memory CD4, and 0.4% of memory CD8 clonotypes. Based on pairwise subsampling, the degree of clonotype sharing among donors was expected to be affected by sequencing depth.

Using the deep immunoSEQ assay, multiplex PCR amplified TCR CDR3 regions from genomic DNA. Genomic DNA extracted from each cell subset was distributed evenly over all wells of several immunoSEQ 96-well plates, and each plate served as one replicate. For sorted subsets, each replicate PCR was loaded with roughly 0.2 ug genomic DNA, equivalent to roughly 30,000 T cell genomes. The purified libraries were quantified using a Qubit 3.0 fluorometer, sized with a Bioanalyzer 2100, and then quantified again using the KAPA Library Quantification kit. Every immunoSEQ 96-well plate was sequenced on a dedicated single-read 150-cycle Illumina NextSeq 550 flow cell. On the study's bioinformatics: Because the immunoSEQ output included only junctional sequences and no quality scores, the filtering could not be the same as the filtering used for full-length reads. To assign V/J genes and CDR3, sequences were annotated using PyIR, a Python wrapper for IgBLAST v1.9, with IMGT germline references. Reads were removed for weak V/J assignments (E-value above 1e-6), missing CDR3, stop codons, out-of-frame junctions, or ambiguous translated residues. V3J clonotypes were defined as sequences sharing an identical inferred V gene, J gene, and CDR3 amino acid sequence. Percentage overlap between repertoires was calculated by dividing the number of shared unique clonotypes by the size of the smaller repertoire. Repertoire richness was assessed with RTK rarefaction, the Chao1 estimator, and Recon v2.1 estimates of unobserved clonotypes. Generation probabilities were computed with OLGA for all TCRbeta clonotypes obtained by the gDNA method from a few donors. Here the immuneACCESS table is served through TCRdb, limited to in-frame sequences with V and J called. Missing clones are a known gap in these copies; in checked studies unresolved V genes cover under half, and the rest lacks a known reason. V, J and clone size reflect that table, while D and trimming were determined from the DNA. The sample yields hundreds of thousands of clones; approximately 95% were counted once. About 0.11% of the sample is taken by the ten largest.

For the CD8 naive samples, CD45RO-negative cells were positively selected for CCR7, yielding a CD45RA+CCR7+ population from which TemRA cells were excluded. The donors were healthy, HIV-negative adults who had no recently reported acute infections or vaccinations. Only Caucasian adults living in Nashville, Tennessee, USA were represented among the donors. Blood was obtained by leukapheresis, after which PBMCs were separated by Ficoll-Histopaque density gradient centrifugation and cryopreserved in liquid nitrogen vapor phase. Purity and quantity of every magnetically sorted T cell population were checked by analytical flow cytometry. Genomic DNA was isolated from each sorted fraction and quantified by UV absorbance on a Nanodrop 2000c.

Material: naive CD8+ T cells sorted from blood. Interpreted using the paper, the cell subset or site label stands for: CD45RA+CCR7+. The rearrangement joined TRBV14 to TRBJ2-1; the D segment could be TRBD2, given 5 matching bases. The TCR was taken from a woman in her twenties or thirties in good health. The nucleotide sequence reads TGTGCCAGCAGCCAAAAGGAAACTAGTAGTTGGTCGTCTGAGCAGTTCTTC. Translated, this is CASSQKETSSWSSEQFF.